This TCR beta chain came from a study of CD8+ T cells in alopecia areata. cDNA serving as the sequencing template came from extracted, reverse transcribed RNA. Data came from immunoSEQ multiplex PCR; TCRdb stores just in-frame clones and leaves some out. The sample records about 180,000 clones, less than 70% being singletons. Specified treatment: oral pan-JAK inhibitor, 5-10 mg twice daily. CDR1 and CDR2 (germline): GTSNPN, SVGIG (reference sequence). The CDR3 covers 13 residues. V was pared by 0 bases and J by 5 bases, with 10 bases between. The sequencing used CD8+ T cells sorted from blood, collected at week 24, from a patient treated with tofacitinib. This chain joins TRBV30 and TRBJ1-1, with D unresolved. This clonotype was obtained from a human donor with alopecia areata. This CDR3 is CAWSVLGKTEAFF. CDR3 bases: TGTGCCTGGAGTGTGCTAGGGAAAACTGAAGCTTTCTTT.